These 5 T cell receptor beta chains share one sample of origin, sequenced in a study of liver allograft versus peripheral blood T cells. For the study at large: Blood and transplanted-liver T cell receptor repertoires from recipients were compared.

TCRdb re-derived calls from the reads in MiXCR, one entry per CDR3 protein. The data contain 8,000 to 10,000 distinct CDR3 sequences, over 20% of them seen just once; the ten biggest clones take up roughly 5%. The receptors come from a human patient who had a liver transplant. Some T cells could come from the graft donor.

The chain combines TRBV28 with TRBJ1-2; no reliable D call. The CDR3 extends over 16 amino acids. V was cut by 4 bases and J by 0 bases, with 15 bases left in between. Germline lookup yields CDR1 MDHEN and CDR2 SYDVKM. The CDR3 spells CASSSRTATTNYGYTF. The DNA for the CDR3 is TGTGCCAGCAGTTCCCGGACGGCGACCACTAACTATGGCTACACCTTC.

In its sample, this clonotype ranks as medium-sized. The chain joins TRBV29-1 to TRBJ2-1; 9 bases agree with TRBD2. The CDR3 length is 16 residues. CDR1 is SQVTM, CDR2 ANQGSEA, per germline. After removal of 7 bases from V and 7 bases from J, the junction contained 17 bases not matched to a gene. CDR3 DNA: TGCAGCGCGGGAGGGGCTGGTAGCGGGAGAAGAAATGAGCAGTTCTTC. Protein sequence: CSAGGAGSGRRNEQFF.

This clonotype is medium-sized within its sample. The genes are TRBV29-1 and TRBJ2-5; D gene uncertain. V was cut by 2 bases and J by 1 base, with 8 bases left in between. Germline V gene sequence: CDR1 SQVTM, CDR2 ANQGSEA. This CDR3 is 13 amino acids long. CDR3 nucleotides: TGCAGCGTTGAATTTCGGGCCCAAGAGACCCAGTACTTC. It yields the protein CSVEFRAQETQYF.

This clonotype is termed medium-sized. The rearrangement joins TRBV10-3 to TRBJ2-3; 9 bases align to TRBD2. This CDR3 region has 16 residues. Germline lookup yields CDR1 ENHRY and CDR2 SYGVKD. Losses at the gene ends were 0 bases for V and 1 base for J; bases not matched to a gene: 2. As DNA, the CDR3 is TGTGCCATCAGTGAGTCGGCTAGCGGGGGCACAGATACGCAGTATTTT. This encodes CAISESASGGTDTQYF.

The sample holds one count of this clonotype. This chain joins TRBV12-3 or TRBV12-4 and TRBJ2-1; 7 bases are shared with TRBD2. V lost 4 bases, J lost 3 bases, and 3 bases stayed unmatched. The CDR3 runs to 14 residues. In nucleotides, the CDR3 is TGTGCCAGCAGTTCCGGCGGGGGCTACAATGAGCAGTTCTTC. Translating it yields CASSSGGGYNEQFF.